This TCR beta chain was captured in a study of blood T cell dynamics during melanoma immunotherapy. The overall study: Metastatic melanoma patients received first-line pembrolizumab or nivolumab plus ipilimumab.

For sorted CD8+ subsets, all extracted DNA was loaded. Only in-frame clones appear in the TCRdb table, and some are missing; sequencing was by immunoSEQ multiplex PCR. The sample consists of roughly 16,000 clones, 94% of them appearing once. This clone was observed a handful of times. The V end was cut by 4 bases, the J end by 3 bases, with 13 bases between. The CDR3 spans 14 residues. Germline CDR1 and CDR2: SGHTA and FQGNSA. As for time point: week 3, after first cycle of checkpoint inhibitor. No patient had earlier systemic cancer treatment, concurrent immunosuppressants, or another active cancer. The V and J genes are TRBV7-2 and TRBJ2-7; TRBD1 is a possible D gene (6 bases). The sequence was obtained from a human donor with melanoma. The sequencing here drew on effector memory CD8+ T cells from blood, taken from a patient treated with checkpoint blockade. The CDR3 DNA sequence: TGTGCCAGCAGCTGGACTCCAGGGGTCTACGAGCAGTACTTC. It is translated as CASSWTPGVYEQYF.